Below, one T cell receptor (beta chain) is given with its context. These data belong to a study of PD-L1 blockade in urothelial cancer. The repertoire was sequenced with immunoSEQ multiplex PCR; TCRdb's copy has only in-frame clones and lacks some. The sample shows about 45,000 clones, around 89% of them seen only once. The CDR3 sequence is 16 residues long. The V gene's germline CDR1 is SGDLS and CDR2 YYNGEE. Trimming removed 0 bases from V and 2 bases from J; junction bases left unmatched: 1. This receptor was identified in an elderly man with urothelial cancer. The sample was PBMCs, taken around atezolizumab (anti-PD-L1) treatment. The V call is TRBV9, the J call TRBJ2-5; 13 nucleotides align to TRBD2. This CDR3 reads CASSVGTSGGQETQYF. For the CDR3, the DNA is TGTGCCAGCAGCGTAGGGACTAGCGGGGGACAAGAGACCCAGTACTTC.